Below are 19 T cell receptor beta chains sequenced from a single sample in a study of lymphopenia after photon versus proton radiotherapy. Some clones are missing from TCRdb's copy, which holds only in-frame ones; the method was immunoSEQ multiplex PCR. The sample shows about 22,000 clones, 80% to 90% of them seen only once. The source was peripheral blood, collected from a patient treated with proton-based radiotherapy. Receptors were obtained from a man older than 75 with esophageal cancer.

The chain combines TRBV6-4 with TRBJ2-7; tentative D call: TRBD2 (5 bases). V dropped 6 bases and J dropped 2 bases, with 14 bases sitting between them. From germline, CDR1 is MRHNA and CDR2 SNTAGT. This CDR3 is 14 amino acids long. The CDR3, as DNA: TGTGCCAGCAGCCCGGGCCATAGCGCCTACGAGCAGTACTTC. Its protein product is CASSPGHSAYEQYF.

This clone appeared a single time. CDR3 in amino acids: CASSQDWDGYSYEQYF. CDR3 DNA: TGCGCCAGCAGCCAAGATTGGGACGGTTACTCCTACGAGCAGTACTTC. This chain uses TRBV4-3 with TRBJ2-7; TRBD1 or TRBD2 may be the D gene (5 bases each). The CDR3 runs to 16 residues. The germline V gene has CDR1 LGHNA and CDR2 YSLEER. The V end was cut by 0 bases, the J end by 0 bases, with 12 bases between.

This chain joins TRBV2 and TRBJ1-1, with 7 bases fitting TRBD1. CDR1 and CDR2 (germline): SNHLY, FYNNEI. Trimming removed 7 bases from V and 4 bases from J; junction bases left unmatched: 9. This CDR3 region has 14 residues. The CDR3 coding sequence is TGTGCCAGCACCAGACAGGGAGGGAGCACTGAAGCTTTCTTT. This encodes CASTRQGGSTEAFF.

In DNA form, the CDR3 reads TGTGCCAGCTCAAGATCCAGACCGGGCACTGAAGCTTTCTTT. Translation: CASSRSRPGTEAFF. The rearrangement joins TRBV2 to TRBJ1-1; D gene ambiguous. The germline V gene has CDR1 SNHLY and CDR2 FYNNEI. This CDR3 is built from 14 residues. Trimming cost V 8 bases and J 4 bases, with 17 bases left between them.

The rearrangement uses TRBV2 and TRBJ1-2; a possible D gene is TRBD1 (6 bases). Between the trimmed V and J ends, which lost 5 bases and 7 bases, there was a span of 29 bases. CDR1 and CDR2 from the germline V gene are SNHLY and FYNNEI. The CDR3 has 18 residues. Here the CDR3 reads CASSSTISSDRVSIGYTF. CDR3 DNA sequence: TGTGCCAGCAGTTCCACAATCTCTTCGGACAGAGTCTCTATTGGCTACACCTTC.

For the CDR3, the DNA is TGCAGCGTTGAAGATCGGCGATCGGAGACCCAGTACTTC. Its protein product is CSVEDRRSETQYF. The chain carries TRBV29-1 and TRBJ2-5; D remains unclear. Germline CDR1 is SQVTM and CDR2 is ANQGSEA. Deletions cut 0 bases from V and 5 bases from J, with 10 bases between. The CDR3 totals 13 residues.

The V and J genes are TRBV2 and TRBJ1-1, with 7 bases identical to TRBD1. CDR3 length: 14 residues. The germline V gene has CDR1 SNHLY and CDR2 FYNNEI. After removal of 5 bases from V and 3 bases from J, the junction contained 6 bases not matched to a gene. CDR3 amino acids: CASSRQGRDTEAFF. CDR3 DNA: TGTGCCAGCAGTCGACAGGGTAGGGACACTGAAGCTTTCTTT.

The chain has TRBV11-2 and TRBJ1-1, with TRBD1 as a possible D gene (6 bases). The germline CDR1 and CDR2 sequences are SGHAT and FQNNGV. With 6 bases removed from V and 4 bases from J, the gap between germline ends came to 12 bases. This CDR3 spans 13 amino acids. The CDR3 protein is CASRQGRATEAFF. CDR3 DNA sequence: TGTGCCAGCAGACAGGGACGAGCCACTGAAGCTTTCTTT.

This clone was recorded once. J is TRBJ2-5 and V is TRBV7-2; 9 nucleotides align to TRBD2. Germline V gives CDR1 SGHTA, CDR2 FQGNSA. CDR3 length: 13 amino acids. V was clipped by 10 bases and J by 5 bases; unmatched bases: 8. The CDR3 nucleotides read TGTGCCACCCGGACTAGCGCTCGCGAGACCCAGTACTTC. It specifies CATRTSARETQYF.

This chain uses TRBV7-2 with TRBJ1-2, with D unclear. V was trimmed by 2 bases and J by 8 bases, leaving 12 bases between them. Germline values: CDR1 SGHTA, CDR2 FQGNSA. The CDR3 has 13 amino acids. DNA for the CDR3: TGTGCCAGCAGCTTAAGGTGGGGAGGCGGCTACACCTTC. As protein: CASSLRWGGGYTF.

The chain links TRBV21-1 to TRBJ1-4. TRBV21-1 is designated a pseudogene. The CDR3 length is 23 residues. The CDR3 DNA follows: TGTGCCAGCAGCCCGACCTACTACCCTTCCGCGGGGAGGGGGCCTCAATCGTGCGAAAAACTGTTTTTT. It specifies CASSPTYYPSAGRGPQSCEKLFF.

This clone was picked up a small number of times. The rearrangement uses TRBV19 and TRBJ1-2; no firm D call. Per the germline V gene, CDR1 is LNHDA and CDR2 is SQIVND (reference sequence). The CDR3 loop spans 14 amino acids. Trimming took 3 bases from V and 4 from J, leaving 12 bases between them. The CDR3 region has the DNA TGTGCCAGTAGTATTCGGACGGAGAGCTATGGCTACACCTTC. It translates to CASSIRTESYGYTF.

The sample holds one count of this clone. V is TRBV16 and J is TRBJ1-1, with D uncertain. The germline V gene has CDR1 KGHSY and CDR2 FQNENV. Trimming shortened V by 0 bases and J by 8 bases, and 7 bases separated the two germline ends. This CDR3 has 12 amino acids. The CDR3, as DNA: TGTGCCAGCAGCCAATCGATCGGGGAAGCTTTCTTT. It specifies CASSQSIGEAFF.

This clone was seen a single time. This chain links TRBV30 with TRBJ2-5; D is undetermined. The CDR3 has 12 amino acids. Looked up from germline, CDR1 is GTSNPN and CDR2 is SVGIG (reference sequence). The V end lost 3 bases, the J end lost 5 bases, and 10 bases lay between the germline ends. Written as DNA, the CDR3 is TGTGCCTGGAGCGACGTAGTGGAGACCCAGTACTTC. It translates to CAWSDVVETQYF.

The V gene is TRBV13, the J gene TRBJ2-1, with TRBD2 matching 12 bases. The V gene's germline CDR1 is PRHDT and CDR2 FYEKMQ (reference sequence). V was pared by 7 bases and J by 7 bases, with 8 bases of the junction left unmatched. The CDR3 has 15 amino acids. CDR3 sequence: CASTRLGLAGNEQFF. CDR3 DNA sequence: TGTGCCAGCACGAGGCTGGGACTAGCGGGTAATGAGCAGTTCTTC.

This chain uses TRBV11-2 with TRBJ2-1; unclear D gene. From germline, CDR1 is SGHAT and CDR2 FQNNGV. Trimming took off 2 bases at V and 5 bases at J, with 10 bases between the two ends. The CDR3 runs to 14 residues. The CDR3 DNA is TGTGCCAGCAGCTTAATGAGTATAAACAATGAGCAGTTCTTC. Translated, it gives CASSLMSINNEQFF.

The V call is TRBV18, the J call TRBJ2-3; D perhaps matches TRBD1 (6 bases). V gave up 3 bases and J gave up 2 bases, with 21 bases separating them. Per germline, CDR1 KGHSH and CDR2 LQKENI. This CDR3 is 18 amino acids long. CDR3: CASSPGSVTGPFTDTQYF. The CDR3 nucleotides read TGTGCCAGCTCACCCGGCTCCGTGACAGGACCCTTCACAGATACGCAGTATTTT. Drawing the rest from reference TRBV18 and TRBJ2-3, the complete variable domain is NAGVMQNPRHLVRRRGQEARLRCSPMKGHSHVYWYRQLPEEGLKFMVYLQKENIIDESGMPKERFSAEFPKEGPSILRIQQVVRGDSAAYFCASSPGSVTGPFTDTQYFGPGTRLTVL.

The chain employs TRBV19 and TRBJ1-5; perhaps TRBD1 as D (6 bases). Germline V gives CDR1 LNHDA, CDR2 SQIVND (reference sequence). V dropped 8 bases and J dropped 2 bases, with 13 bases sitting between them. The CDR3 contains 14 residues. The CDR3 loop is CASGEDSRNQPQHF. CDR3 in DNA: TGTGCCAGTGGCGAGGACAGCCGCAATCAGCCCCAGCATTTT.

The rearrangement joins TRBV5-1 to TRBJ2-2; 9 bases are a match to TRBD2. Germline V gene data show CDR1 as SGHRS and CDR2 as YFSETQ. The CDR3 is made up of 15 amino acids. V was clipped by 2 bases and J by 6 bases; unmatched bases: 5. The CDR3 DNA is TGCGCCAGCAGCTTAAACGTAGCGGGAGCCGGGGAGCTGTTTTTT. It specifies CASSLNVAGAGELFF.